This TCR beta chain emerged from a study of blood T cell repertoires in COVID-19. For the study at large: COVID-19 samples collected from the United States, Italy and Spain covered acute and convalescent phases.

J lost 10 bases, V lost 4 bases, and 9 bases had no gene match. The V gene's germline CDR1 is SGHVS and CDR2 FNYEAQ. The CDR3 sequence is 16 residues long. The repertoire was sequenced with immunoSEQ multiplex PCR; TCRdb's copy has only in-frame clones and lacks some. The sample has roughly 200,000 clones, about 80% seen once. The chain is built from TRBV7-6 and TRBJ2-1; 14 bases match TRBD2. The source is a woman aged 60-75 years with acute COVID-19. Sequencing used PBMCs or T cells enriched from blood (not recorded which). CDR3 DNA: TGTGCCAGCAGCTCCGTCGGACTAGCGGGAGGTCAGGAGCAGTTCTTC. This codes for CASSSVGLAGGQEQFF.